Reported below is one T cell receptor beta chain. These data come from a study of T-cell memory formation after mild COVID-19. TCRdb re-called the 5' RACE reads with MiXCR, one entry per CDR3 protein. The table includes 300,000 to 400,000 distinct CDR3 sequences, around 15% detected once. The sequenced sample was PBMCs or a T cell subset sorted from them (not recorded which). The TCR originated in a man younger than 35 who had mild COVID-19 (a few samples of this study predate the infection). Cell type and time point are not known.

Written as DNA, the CDR3 is TGTGCCAGCTCACCATCCGGGAGGGGTACCGGGGAGCTGTTTTTT. This codes for CASSPSGRGTGELFF. The chain uses TRBV18 and TRBJ2-2, with TRBD2 identical over 8 bases. This CDR3 has 15 residues. J was trimmed by 5 bases and V by 2 bases; bases with no gene match: 4. The germline CDR1 and CDR2 sequences are KGHSH and LQKENI.